These 5 T cell receptor beta chains share one sample of origin, sequenced in a study of identical twins. TCRdb itself ran the 5' RACE reads through MiXCR, one entry per CDR3 protein. The table records approximately 210,000 distinct CDR3 sequences, approximately 16% of them present only once. These same data were also listed under a study on T cells expressing NK-cell markers.

Material: CD8+ T cells sorted from blood. These TCRs come from a woman younger than 35 in good health.

This clonotype was observed a single time. The genes are TRBV20-1 and TRBJ2-7; D remains ambiguous. This CDR3 is built from 14 residues. Germline CDR1 reads DFQATT; CDR2 reads SNEGSKA (reference sequence). The V gene lost 5 bases and the J gene lost 0 bases, with 14 bases spanning the gap. The CDR3 loop is CSAVSRMSSYEQYF. The DNA of the CDR3 is TGCAGTGCTGTGTCGCGAATGAGCTCCTACGAGCAGTACTTC.

This clonotype was seen only a few times. The chain couples TRBV9 to TRBJ2-1, with 8 nucleotides matching TRBD2. Germline CDR1 reads SGDLS; CDR2 reads YYNGEE. Trimming took 3 bases from V and 4 from J; bases not matched to a gene: 6. This CDR3 spans 15 amino acids. DNA for the CDR3: TGTGCCAGCAGCGCTGGCGGGGGGCAGTACAATGAGCAGTTCTTC. It encodes CASSAGGGQYNEQFF.

This clonotype was counted only a few times. The chain links TRBV12-3 or TRBV12-4 to TRBJ1-2, with a possible D match to TRBD1 (5 bases). The CDR3 has 13 amino acids. V was cut by 3 bases and J by 8 bases, with 13 bases left in between. CDR3 nucleotides: TGTGCCAGCAGTTTCCCAGGGTCTCACGGCTACACCTTC. Translation: CASSFPGSHGYTF.

The chain employs TRBV30 and TRBJ2-2; TRBD2 matches at 7 bases. V lost 8 bases, J lost 4 bases, and 7 bases stayed unmatched. This CDR3 spans 13 amino acids. CDR1 is GTSNPN, CDR2 SVGIG, per germline (reference sequence). The CDR3 coding sequence is TGTGCCCTGGAGTGGGAGGGCACCGGGGAGCTGTTTTTT. Translation: CALEWEGTGELFF. Variable domain in full (rest from reference TRBV30 and TRBJ2-2): SQTIHQWPATLVQPVGSPLSLECTVEGTSNPNLYWYRQAAGRGLQLLFYSVGIGQISSEVPQNLSASRPQDRQFILSSKKLLLSDSGFYLCALEWEGTGELFFGEGSRLTVL.

This clonotype was seen only a few times. The V call is TRBV12-3 or TRBV12-4, the J call TRBJ1-3; D is uncertain. This CDR3 has 15 residues. V was shortened by 6 bases and J by 6 bases, with 18 bases between the two germline ends. The CDR3 region has the DNA TGTGCCAGCAGGAGGAAGATGGAGGCAGAAAACACCATATATTTT. Protein sequence: CASRRKMEAENTIYF.